A single sample is the source of the 10 T cell receptor beta chains below, sequenced in a study of T-cell memory formation after mild COVID-19. TCRdb independently ran MiXCR on the 5' RACE reads; one entry per CDR3 protein. This table has roughly 610,000 distinct CDR3 sequences, 17% appearing once. Sequences were obtained from PBMCs or a T cell subset sorted from them (not recorded which). These receptors came from an adult woman who had mild COVID-19 (a few samples of this study predate the infection). Cell type and time point are not known.

This clonotype was observed a few times. The genes are TRBV5-4 and TRBJ2-2; 8 bases match TRBD1. Germline trimming cut 0 bases from V and 7 bases from J; bases unmatched to any gene: 11. Germline lookup yields CDR1 SGHNT and CDR2 YYREEE (reference sequence). The CDR3 is 17 amino acids. The CDR3 is CASSLAPGQVYGGELFF. The DNA of the CDR3 is TGTGCCAGCAGCTTGGCACCGGGACAGGTTTATGGCGGGGAGCTGTTTTTT.

The chain is built from TRBV4-1 and TRBJ2-2; 7 nucleotides line up with TRBD2. This CDR3 spans 16 amino acids. The germline gives CDR1 MGHRA, CDR2 YSYEKL. Germline trimming cut 0 bases from V and 6 bases from J; bases unmatched to any gene: 7. The CDR3 loop is CASSQDNGGSSGELFF. CDR3 DNA: TGCGCCAGCAGCCAAGATAACGGGGGGTCTTCCGGGGAGCTGTTTTTT.

This clonotype showed up just a few times. The rearrangement joins TRBV7-9 to TRBJ2-1; the match to TRBD1 covers 7 bases. The germline CDR1 and CDR2 sequences are SEHNR and FQNEAQ (reference sequence). The CDR3 is 17 residues long. V dropped 1 base and J dropped 7; count of bases not matched to a gene: 13. CDR3 amino acids: CASSLEGGGPSLNEQFF. As DNA, the CDR3 is TGTGCCAGCAGCTTAGAAGGGGGCGGCCCATCATTGAATGAGCAGTTCTTC.

This clonotype was counted only a few times. The chain recombines TRBV24-1 with TRBJ2-4, with D possibly called TRBD1 or TRBD2 (7 bases each). CDR3 length: 15 amino acids. V was cut by 4 bases and J by 9 bases, with 18 bases left in between. The germline gives CDR1 KGHDR, CDR2 SFDVKD. The CDR3 coding sequence is TGTGCCACCAGTGACACTAGGGGGCCGGGAGGCATTCAGTACTTC. As protein: CATSDTRGPGGIQYF.

This clonotype appeared many times. The chain carries TRBV24-1 and TRBJ2-3, with D possibly TRBD2 on 5 matching bases. The germline V gene has CDR1 KGHDR and CDR2 SFDVKD. V was clipped by 3 bases and J by 0 bases, with 15 bases between them. The CDR3 consists of 17 residues. The CDR3 DNA reads TGTGCCACCAGTGATCCGGGAACCGCTTTTAGCACAGATACGCAGTATTTT. Encoded protein: CATSDPGTAFSTDTQYF.

This clonotype has ten or more counts. Here the CDR3 reads CASSHQGAVVEKLFF. CDR3 sequence (DNA): TGCGCCAGCAGCCACCAGGGGGCGGTCGTGGAAAAACTGTTTTTT. This chain links TRBV4-1 with TRBJ1-4; 8 nucleotides agree with TRBD1. Germline V gene lookup returns CDR1 MGHRA and CDR2 YSYEKL. After removal of 3 bases from V and 8 bases from J, the junction contained 8 bases not matched to a gene. CDR3 length equals 15 residues.

The V and J genes are TRBV7-8 and TRBJ1-4; D not certain. Trimming stripped 8 bases from V and 3 bases from J, with 7 bases between. Germline V lookup: CDR1 SGHVS, CDR2 FQNEAQ. There are 12 residues in the CDR3. The CDR3, as DNA: TGTGCCAGCGGCCCCCCTAATGAAAAACTGTTTTTT. Its protein product is CASGPPNEKLFF.

The gene calls are TRBV27 and TRBJ1-5; no clear D. The germline V gene has CDR1 MNHEY and CDR2 SMNVEV (reference sequence). This CDR3 has 13 residues. V gave up 5 bases and J gave up 11 bases, with 16 bases separating them. The CDR3 DNA follows: TGTGCCAGCAGTGGCCCCAGCTTATCAGCCCAGCATTTT. Translating it yields CASSGPSLSAQHF.

The chain joins TRBV9 to TRBJ2-1; D possibly uses TRBD1 or TRBD2 (5 bases each). Trimming left V 0 bases short and J 2 bases short, with 6 bases between. CDR3 length: 14 amino acids. Germline lookup yields CDR1 SGDLS and CDR2 YYNGEE. The DNA for the CDR3 is TGTGCCAGCAGCGTAGTGGGGGCCTACAATGAGCAGTTCTTC. This sequence encodes CASSVVGAYNEQFF.

The chain has TRBV30 and TRBJ2-7, with 8 positions matching TRBD2. Losses at the gene ends were 5 bases for V and 0 bases for J; bases not matched to a gene: 0. The CDR3 sequence is 12 residues long. Germline CDR1 and CDR2: GTSNPN and SVGIG (reference sequence). The CDR3 is CAWGTSSYEQYF. Written as DNA, the CDR3 is TGTGCCTGGGGGACTAGCTCCTACGAGCAGTACTTC.